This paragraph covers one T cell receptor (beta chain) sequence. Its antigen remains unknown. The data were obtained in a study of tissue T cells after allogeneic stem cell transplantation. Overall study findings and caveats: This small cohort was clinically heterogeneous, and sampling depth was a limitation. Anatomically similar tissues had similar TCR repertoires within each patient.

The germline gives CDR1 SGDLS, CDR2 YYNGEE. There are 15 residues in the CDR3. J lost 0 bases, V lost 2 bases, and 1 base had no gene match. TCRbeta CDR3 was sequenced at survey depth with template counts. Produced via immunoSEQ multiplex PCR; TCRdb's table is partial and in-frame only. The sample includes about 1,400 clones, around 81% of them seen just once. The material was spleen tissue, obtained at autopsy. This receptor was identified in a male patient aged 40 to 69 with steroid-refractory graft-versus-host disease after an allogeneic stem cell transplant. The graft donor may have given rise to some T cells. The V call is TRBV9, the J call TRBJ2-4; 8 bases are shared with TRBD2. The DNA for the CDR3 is TGTGCCAGCAGCGTTAGCGGGGAAGCCAAAAACATTCAGTACTTC. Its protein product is CASSVSGEAKNIQYF.